The T cell receptor beta chain described here comes from a study of T-cell memory formation after mild COVID-19. Germline CDR1 reads MNHEY; CDR2 reads SVGAGI. The CDR3 loop spans 14 amino acids. V shed 6 bases, J shed 4 bases, and the junction held 3 bases outside the gene matches. MiXCR, run by TCRdb on the 5' RACE reads, gives a single entry per CDR3 protein. This repertoire shows about 160,000 distinct CDR3 sequences, around a third found once; its top ten account for about 11%. This clonotype was recorded a few times. The sequenced material came from PBMCs or a T cell subset sorted from them (not recorded which). This clonotype was sampled from an adult woman who had mild COVID-19 (a few samples of this study predate the infection). Cell type and time point are not known. The V call is TRBV6-5, the J call TRBJ1-4, with TRBD1 identical over 9 bases. CDR3 DNA: TGTGCCAGCAGCACGGACAGGGGTAATGAAAAACTGTTTTTT. Translated, it gives CASSTDRGNEKLFF.